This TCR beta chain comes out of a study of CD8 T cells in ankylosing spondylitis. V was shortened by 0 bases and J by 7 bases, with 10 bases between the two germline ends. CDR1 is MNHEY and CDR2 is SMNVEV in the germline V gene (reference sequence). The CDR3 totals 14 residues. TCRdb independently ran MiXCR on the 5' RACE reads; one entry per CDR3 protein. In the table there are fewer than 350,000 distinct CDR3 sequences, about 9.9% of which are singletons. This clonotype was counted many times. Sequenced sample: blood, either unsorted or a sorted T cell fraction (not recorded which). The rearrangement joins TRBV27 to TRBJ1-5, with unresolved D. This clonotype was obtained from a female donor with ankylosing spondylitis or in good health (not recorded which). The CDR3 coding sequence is TGTGCCAGCAGTTTATCGACGGGTGGGCAGCCCCAGCATTTT. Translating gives CASSLSTGGQPQHF.